These 10 T cell receptor beta chains originate from one sample sequenced in a study of CD8+ T cells in alopecia areata. Following extraction, RNA underwent reverse transcription to cDNA, which served as the sequencing template. The table came from immunoSEQ multiplex PCR; TCRdb's copy has only in-frame clones and leaves some out. The sample includes over 200,000 clones, 57% of them seen just once. Here the sequenced sample was CD4+ T cells sorted from blood, taken at week 0. The receptors here all came from a human donor with alopecia areata.

This clone turned up a few times. Germline is not matched at one junction end, which may reflect a read error. This chain connects TRBV7-9 to TRBJ2-1; the D is unclear. The length of the CDR3 is 15 residues. CDR1 is SEHNR, CDR2 FQNEAQ, per germline (reference sequence). CDR3: CASRSNIGSSNEQFF. CDR3 coding DNA: TGTGCCAGCAGATCGAACATCGGGTCCTCCAATGAGCAGTTCTTC.

The chain recombines TRBV6-5 with TRBJ2-7, with TRBD2 matching over 11 bases. The CDR3 is made up of 15 amino acids. Germline CDR1 reads MNHEY; CDR2 reads SVGAGI. J gave up 1 base and V 5 bases, and 4 bases lay outside the gene matches. CDR3 sequence: CASSAGTSGSYEQYF. CDR3 DNA: TGTGCCAGCAGTGCAGGGACTAGCGGATCCTACGAGCAGTACTTC.

CDR3 protein: CASSTDRVTDTQYF. CDR3 nucleotide sequence: TGTGCCAGCAGTACGGACAGGGTGACAGATACGCAGTATTTT. V usage is TRBV2 and J usage is TRBJ2-3, with 8 nucleotides matching TRBD1. CDR1 is SNHLY and CDR2 is FYNNEI in the germline V gene. With 5 bases clipped from V and 3 bases from J, the junction kept 4 bases outside the gene matches. The CDR3 runs to 14 residues.

The chain carries TRBV14 and TRBJ2-5, with D perhaps TRBD1 (5 bases). V lost 4 bases and J 11 bases, leaving 14 bases between the germline ends. Germline values: CDR1 SGHDN, CDR2 FVKESK. The CDR3 has 12 amino acids. The CDR3 loop reads CASSLILGVQYF. The CDR3 DNA sequence: TGTGCCAGCAGCCTCATCCTAGGGGTTCAGTACTTC.

This sequence joins TRBV6-5 and TRBJ2-3, with TRBD1 identical over 9 bases. The germline gives CDR1 MNHEY, CDR2 SVGAGI. V was pared by 2 bases and J by 6 bases, with 3 bases of the junction left unmatched. The CDR3 sequence is 14 residues long. The CDR3 region is CASSYDRGLDTQYF. CDR3 DNA sequence: TGTGCCAGCAGTTACGACAGGGGGTTGGATACGCAGTATTTT.

This chain uses TRBV7-6 with TRBJ2-1, with 9 positions matching TRBD2. V lost 7 bases, J lost 7 bases, and 20 bases stayed unmatched. CDR3 length: 18 amino acids. CDR1 and CDR2 (germline): SGHVS, FNYEAQ. CDR3 sequence (DNA): TGTGCCAGCATCCCGGCGGGGGTAGCGGGAGCTTTGGGGAATGAGCAGTTCTTC. Amino acid sequence: CASIPAGVAGALGNEQFF.

This sequence joins TRBV7-9 and TRBJ2-3; 7 bases are a match to TRBD1. The V segment lost 5 bases and the J segment 6 bases; nucleotides outside the gene matches: 2. This CDR3 contains 12 residues. Germline CDR1 SEHNR, CDR2 FQNEAQ (reference sequence). The CDR3 DNA is TGTGCCAGCAGCATCAGGGGGGATACGCAGTATTTT. It is translated as CASSIRGDTQYF. The variable domain in full, with the rest retrieved from reference TRBV7-9 and TRBJ2-3, is DTGVSQNPRHKITKRGQNVTFRCDPISEHNRLYWYRQTLGQGPEFLTYFQNEAQLEKSRLLSDRFSAERPKGSFSTLEIQRTEQGDSAMYLCASSIRGDTQYFGPGTRLTVL.

The chain is built from TRBV6-6 and TRBJ1-5; D is ambiguous. V lost 7 bases to trimming and J lost 7 bases, with 17 bases between them. This CDR3 has 14 amino acids. In germline, CDR1 is MNHNY, CDR2 SVGAGI (reference sequence). The DNA for the CDR3 is TGTGCCAGCACCCCTTCGGGGTTTGGGCAGCCCCAGCATTTT. Translation: CASTPSGFGQPQHF.

The genes are TRBV2 and TRBJ2-7, with 9 bases lining up with TRBD2. The CDR3 has 14 residues. With 4 bases clipped from V and 6 bases from J, the junction kept 7 bases outside the gene matches. From germline, CDR1 is SNHLY and CDR2 FYNNEI. In nucleotides, the CDR3 is TGTGCCAGCAGTGCTCCGGGACTAGCAGCCGAGCAGTACTTC. As protein: CASSAPGLAAEQYF.

A few counts support this clone. This sequence joins TRBV9 and TRBJ1-2; TRBD1 matches 9 bases. CDR1 and CDR2 (germline): SGDLS, YYNGEE. V lost 3 bases, J lost 0 bases, and 9 bases stayed unmatched. This CDR3 has 17 residues. The CDR3 region is CASSAEDRDRANYGYTF. The CDR3 DNA sequence: TGTGCCAGCAGCGCCGAGGACCGGGACAGGGCTAACTATGGCTACACCTTC.